This T cell receptor beta chain came from a study of blood T cell repertoires in COVID-19. On the study more broadly: Some COVID-19 samples were acute and others convalescent; all came from the United States, Italy and Spain. From T cells, B-cell-depleted T cells, or PBMCs came the material, which was cDNA or gDNA.

Germline V gene lookup returns CDR1 SGHRS and CDR2 YFSETQ. This CDR3 has 15 amino acids. The germline V and J ends were trimmed by 0 bases and 0 bases, with 7 bases remaining between them. Per the original methods: Amplification of reference gene primers provided the estimated nucleated cell counts. Assay: immunoSEQ multiplex PCR; the TCRdb copy retains only in-frame clones and omits some. V, J and clone size reflect that table, while D and trimming were determined from the DNA. The sample lists around 140,000 clones; approximately 89% were seen once. The TCR sequence derives from a man in his sixties with active or convalescent COVID-19. The chain has TRBV5-1 and TRBJ2-1; possibly TRBD1 for D (5 bases). The specimen sequenced was peripheral blood. The DNA of the CDR3 is TGCGCCAGCAGCTTGGGACAGACCTCCTACAATGAGCAGTTCTTC. Its protein product is CASSLGQTSYNEQFF.